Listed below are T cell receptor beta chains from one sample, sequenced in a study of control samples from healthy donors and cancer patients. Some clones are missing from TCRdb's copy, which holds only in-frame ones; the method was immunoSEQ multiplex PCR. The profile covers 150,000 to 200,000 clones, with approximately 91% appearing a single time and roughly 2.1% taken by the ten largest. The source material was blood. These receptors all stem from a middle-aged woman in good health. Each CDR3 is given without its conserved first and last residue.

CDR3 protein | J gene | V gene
ATSTKGAAYEQY | TRBJ2-7 | TRBV15
ASSPGVSLEQF | TRBJ2-1 | TRBV5-1
ASSLGQGAIANSPLH | TRBJ1-6 | TRBV5-6
ASSFSKGYGYT | TRBJ1-2 | TRBV28
ASSGDVGDTEAF | TRBJ1-1 | TRBV5-1
ASSLDRTSGGARADTQY | TRBJ2-3 | TRBV11-3
ASGAGRTNNSPLH | TRBJ1-6 | TRBV2
ASSYDSSGEKLF | TRBJ1-4 | TRBV6-5
ASSLIGTDEAF | TRBJ1-1 | TRBV5-1
ASNHRRTGLGGYT | TRBJ1-2 | TRBV5-8
ASSPSPPGELF | TRBJ2-2 | TRBV11-2
ASSWDVSGNIIY | TRBJ1-3 | TRBV27
ASSSYRVGSPLH | TRBJ1-6 | TRBV5-6
ASIGDWTSNQPQH | TRBJ1-5 | TRBV19
ASSQYQRASPNEQF | TRBJ2-1 | TRBV4-1
ASSLRGVNTEAF | TRBJ1-1 | TRBV5-1
ASSISDPGQGWKNSYNEQF | TRBJ2-1 | TRBV19
ASSLGLGYEQY | TRBJ2-7 | TRBV5-1
ASSWDRTPSPLH | TRBJ1-6 | TRBV5-6
ASRPPQVGELGYEQY | TRBJ2-7 | TRBV5-1
ASISWRERFTDTQY | TRBJ2-3 | TRBV7-9
SAGDQY | TRBJ2-3 | TRBV20-1
ASSMLSGDTEAF | TRBJ1-1 | TRBV19
ASSFLDSTGELF | TRBJ2-2 | TRBV5-4
ASSPPGTSGGPSAQY | TRBJ2-5 | TRBV18
ASSRTSGVLDTQY | TRBJ2-3 | TRBV4-1
ASSDSPGAAYNEQF | TRBJ2-1 | TRBV6-4
AISEGQEEGYT | TRBJ1-2 | TRBV10-3
ASSHQAPGELF | TRBJ2-2 | TRBV5-1
ASSVGGEWDEQF | TRBJ2-1 | TRBV10-1
ASSPLLSGDTEAF | TRBJ1-1 | TRBV5-1
ASSLISKETQY | TRBJ2-5 | TRBV5-1
ASSPGGNTIY | TRBJ1-3 | TRBV7-9
ASSVTSGGVSPGDTQY | TRBJ2-3 | TRBV3-1/TRBV3-2
ASSQGASLEYGYT | TRBJ1-2 | TRBV5-5
ASSVSGGTNEKLF | TRBJ1-4 | TRBV9
SVTTGVNTIY | TRBJ1-3 | TRBV29-1
ASSQERAGGVKTQY | TRBJ2-5 | TRBV14
ASSLDIAGGILSTDTQY | TRBJ2-3 | TRBV7-6
ASLGSIDGYT | TRBJ1-2 | TRBV19